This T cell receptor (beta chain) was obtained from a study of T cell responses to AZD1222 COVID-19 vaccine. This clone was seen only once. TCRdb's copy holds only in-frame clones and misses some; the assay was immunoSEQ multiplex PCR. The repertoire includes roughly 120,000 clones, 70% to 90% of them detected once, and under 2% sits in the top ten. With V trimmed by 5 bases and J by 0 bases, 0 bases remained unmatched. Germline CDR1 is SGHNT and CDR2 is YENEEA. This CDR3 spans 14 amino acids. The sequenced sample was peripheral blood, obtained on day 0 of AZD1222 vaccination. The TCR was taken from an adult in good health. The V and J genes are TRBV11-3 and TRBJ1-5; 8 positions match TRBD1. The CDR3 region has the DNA TGTGCCAGCAGCGGACAGGGTAGCAATCAGCCCCAGCATTTT. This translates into CASSGQGSNQPQHF.